This TCR beta chain was documented in a study of blood T cell repertoires in COVID-19. As for the study in general: Samples came from the United States, Italy and Spain, spanning acute and convalescent COVID-19.

In the authors' methods: Estimation of nucleated cell counts relied on the amplification of reference gene primers. Profiling relied on immunoSEQ multiplex PCR, and the TCRdb table lists in-frame clones only, not all of them. V, J and clone size derive from that table, while D and trimming were established from the DNA sequence. The data contain approximately 260,000 clones, roughly 89% of them singletons. V trimming: 5 bases; J trimming: 6 bases; junction bases outside the gene matches: 4. Germline CDR1 MRHNA, CDR2 SNTAGT. CDR3 length: 13 amino acids. Sequenced: peripheral blood. V is TRBV6-4 and J is TRBJ2-7; the match to TRBD1 covers 10 bases. This TCR came from a woman between 40 and 55 years old who had recovered from COVID-19. The CDR3 here is CASSQGTGAEQYF. The CDR3 DNA follows: TGTGCCAGCAGTCAAGGGACAGGGGCCGAGCAGTACTTC.